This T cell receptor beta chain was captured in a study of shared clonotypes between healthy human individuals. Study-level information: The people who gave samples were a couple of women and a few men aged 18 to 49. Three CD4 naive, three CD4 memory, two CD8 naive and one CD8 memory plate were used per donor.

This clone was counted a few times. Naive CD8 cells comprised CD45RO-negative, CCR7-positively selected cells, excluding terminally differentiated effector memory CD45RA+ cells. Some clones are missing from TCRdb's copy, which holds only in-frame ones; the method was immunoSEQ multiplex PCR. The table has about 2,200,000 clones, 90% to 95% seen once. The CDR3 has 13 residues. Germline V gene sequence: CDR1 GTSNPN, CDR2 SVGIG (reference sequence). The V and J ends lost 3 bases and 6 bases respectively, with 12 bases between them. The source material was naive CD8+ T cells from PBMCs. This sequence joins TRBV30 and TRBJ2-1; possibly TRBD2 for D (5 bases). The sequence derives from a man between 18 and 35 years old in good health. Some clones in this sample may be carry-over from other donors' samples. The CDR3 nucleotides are TGTGCCTGGAGAGGGAGCCATTCCAATGAGCAGTTCTTC. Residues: CAWRGSHSNEQFF.